This T cell receptor (beta chain) was recorded in a study of early T cells in non-severe SARS-CoV-2 infection. The CDR3 extends over 18 amino acids. V was shortened by 5 bases and J by 0 bases, with 20 bases between the two germline ends. MiXCR, applied by TCRdb to the 5' RACE reads, yields one record per CDR3 protein. The sample shows 50,000 to 60,000 distinct CDR3 sequences, under 8.5% of them seen only once. The chain employs TRBV12-3 or TRBV12-4 and TRBJ1-5; maybe TRBD1 (5 bases). The receptor comes from an adult who was a healthcare worker with PCR-confirmed SARS-CoV-2 infection or an uninfected control (not recorded which). The source was whole blood, collected at baseline. The CDR3 sequence: CASSHGRQGLYSNQPQHF. The CDR3 DNA is TGTGCCAGCAGTCACGGGCGGCAGGGCCTATATAGCAATCAGCCCCAGCATTTT.